This T cell receptor beta chain stems from a study of T cells in Graves' hyperthyroidism and ophthalmopathy. Study observations and caveats: The model foresaw ophthalmopathy a median 6.5 months prior to onset.

Amplified TCR beta CDR3 regions came from RNA transcripts. HTBI primers were employed in a first-round RT-PCR of the TCR CDR3. TCRdb recomputed calls from the multiplex PCR reads with MiXCR, one row per CDR3 protein. Of more than 350,000 distinct CDR3 sequences listed, about a sixth were seen once; the top ten hold around 35%. This clonotype showed up just a few times. Its antigen is still unknown. This CDR3 has 15 residues. V lost 2 bases, J lost 4 bases, and 13 bases lay in between. Germline V gene lookup returns CDR1 SGHRS and CDR2 YFSETQ. This chain connects TRBV5-1 to TRBJ2-1; weak D call: TRBD2 (5 bases). This TCR was recovered from a woman aged 25 to 45 with Graves' hyperthyroidism that later progressed to Graves' ophthalmopathy. Sequencing used blood. CDR3 nucleotide sequence: TGCGCCAGCAGCTTAGCCGGGAAAAGTTACAATGAGCAGTTCTTC. Protein product: CASSLAGKSYNEQFF.